These 22 T cell receptor beta chains originate from one sample sequenced in a study of CD8+ T cells in alopecia areata. Following extraction, RNA underwent reverse transcription to cDNA, which served as the sequencing template. Sequencing was performed with immunoSEQ multiplex PCR; in TCRdb, only in-frame clones are kept and a portion is missing. This sample has 90,000 or so clones, with roughly 45% found just once. Specified treatment: oral pan-JAK inhibitor, 5-10 mg twice daily. The sequences come from CD8+ T cells sorted from blood, collected at week 24, from a patient treated with tofacitinib. These TCRs come from a human donor with alopecia areata.

V usage is TRBV2 and J usage is TRBJ2-5, with 9 bases lining up with TRBD2. CDR3 length: 16 amino acids. Trimming removed 5 bases from V and 5 bases from J; junction bases left unmatched: 12. Germline values: CDR1 SNHLY, CDR2 FYNNEI. This CDR3 is CASSQPRSGRYETQYF. The CDR3 nucleotides are TGTGCCAGCAGTCAACCTAGGAGCGGGAGGTACGAGACCCAGTACTTC.

V usage is TRBV7-8 and J usage is TRBJ2-7; the match to TRBD2 covers 8 bases. The germline V gene encodes CDR1 SGHVS and CDR2 FQNEAQ. The V gene end was trimmed by 3 bases and the J gene end by 4 bases; junction bases not matched to a gene: 8. CDR3 size: 15 residues. The CDR3 coding sequence is TGTGCCAGCAGCTTCTCTAGCGGGTATGGATACGAGCAGTACTTC. Its protein product is CASSFSSGYGYEQYF.

This rearrangement joins TRBV29-1 to TRBJ2-7, with 12 bases fitting TRBD2. V was clipped by 4 bases and J by 3 bases; unmatched bases: 1. CDR3 size: 13 residues. The germline V gene has CDR1 SQVTM and CDR2 ANQGSEA. CDR3 residues: CSVVTSGSYEQYF. The CDR3 DNA is TGCAGCGTTGTGACTAGCGGGAGCTACGAGCAGTACTTC.

This clone was seen only a few times. This chain links TRBV27 with TRBJ2-7; the D is unclear. This CDR3 contains 14 residues. Germline CDR1 reads MNHEY; CDR2 reads SMNVEV (reference sequence). Trimming stripped 3 bases from V and 2 bases from J, with 11 bases between. CDR3 sequence reads: CASSLAATAYEQYF. The CDR3 DNA is TGTGCCAGCAGTTTGGCCGCGACGGCCTACGAGCAGTACTTC.

This clone was counted between two and nine times. The genes are TRBV30 and TRBJ2-1; unclear D gene. Germline-derived CDR1 and CDR2 are GTSNPN and SVGIG (reference sequence). With 2 bases removed from V and 1 base from J, the gap between germline ends came to 6 bases. The CDR3 has 13 residues. CDR3 region: CAWSLGSYNEQFF. The CDR3 DNA reads as TGTGCCTGGAGTCTCGGATCCTACAATGAGCAGTTCTTC.

V and J are TRBV9 and TRBJ2-1, with 9 nucleotides matching TRBD1. The J segment lost 4 bases and the V segment lost 3 bases, leaving 8 bases of the junction unmatched. Per germline, CDR1 SGDLS and CDR2 YYNGEE. This CDR3 is 16 amino acids long. This CDR3 is CASSAASGQGYNEQFF. In DNA form, the CDR3 reads TGTGCCAGCAGCGCCGCCTCCGGACAGGGGTACAATGAGCAGTTCTTC.

V and J are TRBV5-1 and TRBJ2-6; TRBD1 aligns across 8 bases. The CDR3 has 18 residues. V lost 5 bases, J lost 0 bases, and 10 bases stayed unmatched. The V gene's germline CDR1 is SGHRS and CDR2 YFSETQ. The CDR3 DNA follows: TGCGCCAGCAGAGAATGGGACAGGATTAGCTCTGGGGCCAACGTCCTGACTTTC. Encoded protein: CASREWDRISSGANVLTF.

The sample holds one count of this clone. The V gene is TRBV6-5, the J gene TRBJ2-7; 8 bases match TRBD2. Per the germline V gene, CDR1 is MNHEY and CDR2 is SVGAGI. The ends lost 5 bases at V and 9 bases at J; junction bases unmatched: 6. The CDR3 has 12 residues. CDR3 protein: CASSPPGGRQYF. CDR3 in DNA: TGTGCCAGCAGTCCCCCGGGAGGGCGGCAGTACTTC.

The V and J genes are TRBV6-5 and TRBJ2-1; D might be TRBD2 (5 bases). This CDR3 comprises 15 residues. Trimming took off 2 bases at V and 3 bases at J, with 11 bases between the two ends. Germline assignment: CDR1 MNHEY and CDR2 SVGAGI. Here the CDR3 reads CASSYTRSGYNEQFF. CDR3 DNA sequence: TGTGCCAGCAGTTACACCAGGAGCGGCTACAATGAGCAGTTCTTC.

This chain connects TRBV9 to TRBJ2-5, with TRBD2 as a possible D gene (6 bases). This CDR3 is built from 18 residues. Between the trimmed V and J ends, which lost 4 bases and 2 bases, there was a span of 24 bases. The germline CDR1 and CDR2 sequences are SGDLS and YYNGEE. CDR3 bases: TGTGCCAGCAGCACCCGGGACTCCCCGGTTTGGGGGCAAGAGACCCAGTACTTC. Amino acids: CASSTRDSPVWGQETQYF.

The V gene is TRBV7-9, the J gene TRBJ2-3; D not certain. The CDR3 runs to 12 residues. Germline CDR1 and CDR2: SEHNR and FQNEAQ (reference sequence). The germline V and J ends were trimmed by 4 bases and 5 bases, with 7 bases remaining between them. CDR3 protein: CASSYGEDTQYF. The CDR3 nucleotides read TGTGCCAGCAGCTACGGTGAAGATACGCAGTATTTT.

This clone is a singleton in its sample. J is TRBJ2-1 and V is TRBV7-8, with TRBD1 matching 7 bases. CDR3 length equals 14 residues. Per the germline V gene, CDR1 is SGHVS and CDR2 is FQNEAQ. The junction had 5 bases not matched to a gene; V was cut back by 6 bases and J by 3 bases. CDR3 residues: CASRSRDSYNEQFF. The DNA for the CDR3 is TGTGCCAGCAGGTCCCGGGACAGCTACAATGAGCAGTTCTTC.

There are a few counts of this clone. The genes are TRBV5-1 and TRBJ2-1, with D hard to call. Looked up from germline, CDR1 is SGHRS and CDR2 is YFSETQ. This CDR3 is 15 amino acids long. The V and J ends lost 2 bases and 0 bases respectively, with 9 bases between them. CDR3 DNA sequence: TGCGCCAGCAGCTTTGACTTTAGCTCCTACAATGAGCAGTTCTTC. Residues: CASSFDFSSYNEQFF.

The chain recombines TRBV4-1 with TRBJ2-1; no clear D. The length of the CDR3 is 14 residues. The germline V gene encodes CDR1 MGHRA and CDR2 YSYEKL. Trimming took off 4 bases at V and 3 bases at J, with 10 bases between the two ends. The CDR3 bases are TGCGCCAGCAGCCTCCTCCTTCTCTACAATGAGCAGTTCTTC. Translated: CASSLLLLYNEQFF.

This sequence joins TRBV2 and TRBJ2-1; maybe TRBD2 (5 bases). Deletions cut 10 bases from V and 6 bases from J, with 13 bases between. The CDR3 length is 12 residues. CDR1 is SNHLY, CDR2 FYNNEI, per germline. The CDR3 DNA reads as TGTGCCATCGTAGAGGGAGCCAATGAGCAGTTCTTC. Encoded protein: CAIVEGANEQFF.

The gene calls are TRBV6-5 and TRBJ2-1; D tentatively reads TRBD1 or TRBD2 (5 bases each). V lost 6 bases to trimming and J lost 5 bases, with 14 bases between them. The CDR3 has 14 amino acids. Germline CDR1 reads MNHEY; CDR2 reads SVGAGI. The CDR3 DNA sequence: TGTGCCAGCAGCCCCGGGGCGGCCCACAATGAGCAGTTCTTC. Its translation is CASSPGAAHNEQFF.

V usage is TRBV28 and J usage is TRBJ2-1, with 8 nucleotides matching TRBD1. The trim removed 5 bases at V and 2 bases at J, leaving 5 bases unmatched. The CDR3 consists of 15 residues. Germline CDR1 and CDR2: MDHEN and SYDVKM. CDR3 bases: TGTGCCAGCAGTCCACAGGGGGATGCCTACAATGAGCAGTTCTTC. This codes for CASSPQGDAYNEQFF.

This clone was seen only once. One end of the junction is discordant with germline, which a read error may explain. Other DNA variants within this sample encode the same CDR3. The rearrangement links TRBV7-7 to TRBJ2-7; D is possibly TRBD1 or TRBD2 (5 bases each). The CDR3 is made up of 13 amino acids. Germline values: CDR1 SSHAT, CDR2 FNYEAQ (reference sequence). The CDR3 bases are TGTGCTAGCAGCCTGGGGACGGGCTACGAGCAGTACTTC. It codes for CASSLGTGYEQYF.

CDR3 protein: CASSEGSGRPTGQYF. CDR3 in DNA: TGTGCCAGCAGTGAAGGTAGCGGGCGACCTACGGGGCAGTACTTC. This chain joins TRBV2 and TRBJ2-7; 7 bases map to TRBD2. The junction had 12 bases not matched to a gene; V was cut back by 1 base and J by 9 bases. Germline V lookup: CDR1 SNHLY, CDR2 FYNNEI. CDR3 size: 15 residues.

This clone was counted at least ten times. V usage is TRBV7-8 and J usage is TRBJ1-2; TRBD1 matches 9 bases. Germline CDR1 SGHVS, CDR2 FQNEAQ. Unmatched junction bases numbered 8, after V lost 6 bases and J lost 6 bases. The CDR3 runs to 14 residues. The CDR3 nucleotides read TGTGCCAGCAGACAATTCACAGGGGGCGATGGCTACACCTTC. Translation: CASRQFTGGDGYTF.

This clone has more than one count but fewer than ten. V gene TRBV29-1 combines with J gene TRBJ1-1, with D unresolved. The CDR3 covers 9 residues. Germline V lookup: CDR1 SQVTM, CDR2 ANQGSEA. V shed 4 bases and J shed 10 bases, with 7 bases lying between them. The CDR3 loop reads CSVGSGAFF. CDR3 sequence (DNA): TGCAGCGTTGGTAGTGGAGCTTTCTTT.

The chain is built from TRBV11-2 and TRBJ2-3; 8 bases match TRBD2. V lost 5 bases, J lost 2 bases, and 6 bases stayed unmatched. Germline V gene sequence: CDR1 SGHAT, CDR2 FQNNGV. The CDR3 contains 15 residues. The CDR3 sequence is CASSPSSGSTDTQYF. The CDR3 nucleotides read TGTGCCAGCAGCCCATCTAGCGGGTCCACAGATACGCAGTATTTT.